This T cell receptor beta chain appears in the sequencing data of a study of CD8+ T cells in alopecia areata. cDNA reverse transcribed from extracted RNA served as the sequencing template. Clones were sequenced by immunoSEQ multiplex PCR, and TCRdb holds only the in-frame ones, with some missing. The profile shows 140,000 to 150,000 clones, around 49% of them singletons. V dropped 7 bases and J dropped 9 bases, with 10 bases sitting between them. Germline V gene lookup returns CDR1 LNHDA and CDR2 SQIVND (reference sequence). CDR3 length: 11 residues. Peripheral blood, together with lesional scalp punch biopsies, was collected from alopecia areata patients.

This clonotype was obtained from a human donor with alopecia areata. Specimen: CD4+ T cells sorted from blood, collected at week 0. The rearrangement uses TRBV19 and TRBJ2-1; D uncertain. CDR3 sequence (DNA): TGTGCCAGTAAGGGCGGTCTTGAGCAGTTCTTC. This encodes CASKGGLEQFF.